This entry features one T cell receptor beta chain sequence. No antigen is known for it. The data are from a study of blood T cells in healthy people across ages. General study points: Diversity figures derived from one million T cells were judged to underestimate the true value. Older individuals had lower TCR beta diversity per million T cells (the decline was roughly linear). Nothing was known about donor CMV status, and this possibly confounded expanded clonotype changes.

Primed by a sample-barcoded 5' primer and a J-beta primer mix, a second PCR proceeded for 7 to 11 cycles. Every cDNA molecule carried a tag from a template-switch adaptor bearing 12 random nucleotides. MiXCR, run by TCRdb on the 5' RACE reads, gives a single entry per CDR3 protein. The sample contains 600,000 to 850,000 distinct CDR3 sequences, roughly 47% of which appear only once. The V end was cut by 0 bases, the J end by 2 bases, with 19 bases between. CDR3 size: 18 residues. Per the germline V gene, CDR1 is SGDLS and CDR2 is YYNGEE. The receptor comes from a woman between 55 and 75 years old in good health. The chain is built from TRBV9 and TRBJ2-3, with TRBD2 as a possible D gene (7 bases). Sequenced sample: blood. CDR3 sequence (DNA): TGTGCCAGCAGCGTAGAGGGGGGAGGGCCCTGGAACACAGATACGCAGTATTTT. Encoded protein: CASSVEGGGPWNTDTQYF.